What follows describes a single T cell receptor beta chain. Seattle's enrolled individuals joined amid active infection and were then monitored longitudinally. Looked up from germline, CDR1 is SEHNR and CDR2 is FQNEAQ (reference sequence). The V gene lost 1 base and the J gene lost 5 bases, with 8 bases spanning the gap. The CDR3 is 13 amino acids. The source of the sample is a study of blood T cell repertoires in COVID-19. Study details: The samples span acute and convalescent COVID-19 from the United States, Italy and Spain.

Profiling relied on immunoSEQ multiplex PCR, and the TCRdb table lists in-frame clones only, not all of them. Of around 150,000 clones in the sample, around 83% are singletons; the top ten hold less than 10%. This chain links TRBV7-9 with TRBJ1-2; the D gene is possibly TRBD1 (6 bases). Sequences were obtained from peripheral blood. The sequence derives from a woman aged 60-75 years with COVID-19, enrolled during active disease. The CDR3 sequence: CASSLVGTYGYTF. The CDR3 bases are TGTGCCAGCAGCTTAGTAGGGACATATGGCTACACCTTC.